This TCR beta chain was identified during a study of T cell changes during pregnancy in multiple sclerosis. CDR3 length: 13 residues. Trimming cost V 1 base and J 3 bases, with 8 bases left between them. Looked up from germline, CDR1 is SGHRS and CDR2 is YFSETQ. Clones were read by immunoSEQ multiplex PCR, and TCRdb kept only the in-frame ones, dropping some. The sample includes 60,000 to 70,000 clones, approximately 89% of them seen just once. This sequence originates from a female donor with multiple sclerosis, enrolled in a pregnancy study. The sequences come from peripheral blood, collected in the second trimester of pregnancy. V usage is TRBV5-1 and J usage is TRBJ2-7, with D hard to call. The CDR3 region has the DNA TGCGCCAGCAGCTTGCGGGTTAACTACGAGCAGTACTTC. It codes for CASSLRVNYEQYF.